The clone carrying this T cell receptor (beta chain) showed up many times. This sample is drawn from a study of molecular identifiers for immune sequencing clone quantification. Each CDR3 protein is one row after TCRdb ran MiXCR on the PCR reads. The sample shows more than 450,000 distinct CDR3 sequences, roughly 24% of them seen only once. The ends were cut back, 10 bases at V and 2 bases at J, with 12 bases in the middle. CDR1 and CDR2 (germline): MNHNS, SASEGT. This CDR3 region has 13 residues. The rearrangement links TRBV6-1 to TRBJ2-4; no clear D gene. The source of this sequence is a human donor in good health. Some libraries in this study had Jurkat cell RNA spiked in. Sequenced: naive CD8+ T cells from blood, with Jurkat cell RNA spiked in. Noted subset: FACS-sorted CD8+CD4-CCR7+CD45RA+ naive T cells. The CDR3 bases are TGTGCCACCGAGGATGTAACCAAAAACATTCAGTACTTC. Translated, it gives CATEDVTKNIQYF.